The 15 T cell receptor beta chains given below trace back to one sample, sequenced in a study of T cell changes during pregnancy in multiple sclerosis. Generated by immunoSEQ multiplex PCR, the TCRdb table keeps only in-frame clones and is missing some. The profile shows 75,000 to 95,000 clones, approximately 92% of them singletons. The input for sequencing was peripheral blood, taken after pregnancy. These receptors were collected from a female donor with multiple sclerosis, enrolled in a pregnancy study.

This chain uses TRBV7-3 with TRBJ2-5; 14 positions match TRBD2. This CDR3 has 14 residues. Trimming took 5 bases from V and 7 from J; bases not matched to a gene: 3. Germline CDR1 is SGHTA and CDR2 is FQGTGA. CDR3 nucleotide sequence: TGTGCCAGCAGCCCGACTAGCGGGGGGGGGACCCAGTACTTC. This gives the protein CASSPTSGGGTQYF.

The rearrangement joins TRBV5-1 to TRBJ2-1; 8 nucleotides align to TRBD1. The CDR3 is made up of 16 amino acids. Germline values: CDR1 SGHRS, CDR2 YFSETQ. V gave up 0 bases and J gave up 1 base; unmatched junction bases: 3. The CDR3 reads CASSLDGDRSYNEQFF. Here the CDR3 DNA reads TGCGCCAGCAGCTTGGATGGGGACAGGTCCTACAATGAGCAGTTCTTC. The full variable domain, its missing parts supplied by reference TRBV5-1 and TRBJ2-1, is KAGVTQTPRYLIKTRGQQVTLSCSPISGHRSVSWYQQTPGQGLQFLFEYFSETQRNKGNFPGRFSGRQFSNSRSEMNVSTLELGDSALYLCASSLDGDRSYNEQFFGPGTRLTVL.

The chain recombines TRBV5-4 with TRBJ2-7; D is possibly TRBD2 (5 bases). V lost 5 bases and J 0 bases, leaving 9 bases between the germline ends. The CDR3 totals 13 residues. Per the germline V gene, CDR1 is SGHNT and CDR2 is YYREEE (reference sequence). This CDR3 is CASSPGNSYEQYF. Here the CDR3 DNA reads TGTGCCAGCAGTCCCGGGAACTCCTACGAGCAGTACTTC. Using reference TRBV5-4 and TRBJ2-7 for the parts outside the CDR3, the full variable domain is ETGVTQSPTHLIKTRGQQVTLRCSSQSGHNTVSWYQQALGQGPQFIFQYYREEENGRGNFPPRFSGLQFPNYSSELNVNALELDDSALYLCASSPGNSYEQYFGPGTRLTVT.

The chain has TRBV5-1 and TRBJ1-5; maybe TRBD1 (5 bases). Looked up from germline, CDR1 is SGHRS and CDR2 is YFSETQ. V lost 1 base and J lost 2, with 10 bases in between. The CDR3 length is 15 residues. CDR3 protein: CASSLTGQGNQPQHF. Here the CDR3 DNA reads TGCGCCAGCAGCTTGACAGGTCAGGGCAATCAGCCCCAGCATTTT. Complete variable domain (other parts from reference TRBV5-1 and TRBJ1-5): KAGVTQTPRYLIKTRGQQVTLSCSPISGHRSVSWYQQTPGQGLQFLFEYFSETQRNKGNFPGRFSGRQFSNSRSEMNVSTLELGDSALYLCASSLTGQGNQPQHFGDGTRLSIL.

The rearrangement uses TRBV5-4 and TRBJ2-3; D gene uncertain. Germline V gene data show CDR1 as SGHNT and CDR2 as YYREEE (reference sequence). V was clipped by 0 bases and J by 4 bases, with 3 bases between them. The CDR3 sequence is 12 residues long. The chain's CDR3 is CASSLAADTQYF. CDR3 DNA sequence: TGTGCCAGCAGCTTGGCCGCAGATACGCAGTATTTT.

The gene calls are TRBV7-6 and TRBJ2-5; D is undetermined. The V end was cut by 5 bases, the J end by 5 bases, with 12 bases between. This CDR3 comprises 13 residues. The germline CDR1 and CDR2 sequences are SGHVS and FNYEAQ. The CDR3 region is CASSPVNGETQYF. The CDR3 nucleotides read TGTGCCAGCAGCCCAGTTAACGGGGAGACCCAGTACTTC.

The chain recombines TRBV18 with TRBJ1-1; D not certain. The V end lost 3 bases, the J end lost 1 base, and 12 bases lay between the germline ends. This CDR3 comprises 15 residues. Germline V lookup: CDR1 KGHSH, CDR2 LQKENI. DNA of the CDR3: TGTGCCAGCTCACCTTCACCGGAGGGGAACACTGAAGCTTTCTTT. It codes for CASSPSPEGNTEAFF.

The chain combines TRBV5-4 with TRBJ1-5; D possibly corresponds to TRBD1 (5 bases). Trimming cost V 5 bases and J 3 bases, with 15 bases left between them. The CDR3 has 15 residues. Looked up from germline, CDR1 is SGHNT and CDR2 is YYREEE (reference sequence). In DNA, the CDR3 is TGTGCCAGCAGTTCCGACCGACAGTTCAATCAGCCCCAGCATTTT. Amino acids: CASSSDRQFNQPQHF.

The V call is TRBV28, the J call TRBJ1-5; 7 positions agree with TRBD1. Trimming took 5 bases from V and 7 from J; bases not matched to a gene: 11. The germline V gene has CDR1 MDHEN and CDR2 SYDVKM. The CDR3 spans 15 residues. The CDR3 DNA is TGTGCCAGCAGTGGTCTTGTACAGGGGCGGCAGCCCCAGCATTTT. This codes for CASSGLVQGRQPQHF.

The CDR3 bases are TGTGCCAGCAGTTACGAGGGGGATGGTCCCCAGCATTTT. Protein sequence: CASSYEGDGPQHF. This sequence joins TRBV6-5 and TRBJ1-5, with a tentative D call TRBD1 (6 bases). The CDR3 has 13 amino acids. V gave up 2 bases and J gave up 10 bases, with 12 bases separating them. Germline lookup yields CDR1 MNHEY and CDR2 SVGAGI.

This chain links TRBV5-1 with TRBJ1-1; no definite D call. V was clipped by 4 bases and J by 3 bases, with 10 bases between them. There are 13 residues in the CDR3. CDR1 and CDR2 from the germline V gene are SGHRS and YFSETQ. The CDR3, as DNA: TGCGCCAGCAGCCAATTATCAGACACTGAAGCTTTCTTT. Translation gives CASSQLSDTEAFF. Complete variable domain (other parts from reference TRBV5-1 and TRBJ1-1): KAGVTQTPRYLIKTRGQQVTLSCSPISGHRSVSWYQQTPGQGLQFLFEYFSETQRNKGNFPGRFSGRQFSNSRSEMNVSTLELGDSALYLCASSQLSDTEAFFGQGTRLTVV.

In DNA form, the CDR3 reads TGCGCCAGCAGTGAGTTCACAGGGGATAGCAATCAGCCCCAGCATTTT. Its protein is CASSEFTGDSNQPQHF. J is TRBJ1-5 and V is TRBV10-2, with TRBD1 identical over 7 bases. The CDR3 covers 16 residues. Germline V gene sequence: CDR1 WSHSY, CDR2 SAAADI. The V and J ends lost 1 base and 0 bases, in that order; junction bases with no gene match: 3.

This clone came up once. The genes are TRBV16 and TRBJ1-2; no reliable D call. V dropped 1 base and J dropped 0 bases, with 12 bases sitting between them. Germline CDR1 reads KGHSY; CDR2 reads FQNENV. This CDR3 is built from 16 residues. The DNA for the CDR3 is TGTGCCAGCAGCCAATATCGAACAGAAGCTAACTATGGCTACACCTTC. Residues: CASSQYRTEANYGYTF.

This chain links TRBV11-1 with TRBJ1-4; the D gene is possibly TRBD1 (6 bases). Trimming took off 3 bases at V and 0 bases at J, with 11 bases between the two ends. Germline V CDR1 and CDR2: SGHAT, FQDESV (reference sequence). There are 16 residues in the CDR3. The CDR3 protein is CASSFAPGATNEKLFF. CDR3 coding DNA: TGTGCCAGCAGCTTCGCTCCAGGGGCAACTAATGAAAAACTGTTTTTT.

The count of this clone is one. The chain has TRBV13 and TRBJ1-2, with D perhaps matching TRBD1 (6 bases). Germline lookup yields CDR1 PRHDT and CDR2 FYEKMQ (reference sequence). The CDR3 has 15 amino acids. V was clipped by 6 bases and J by 4 bases, with 18 bases between them. The CDR3 loop is CASSISGQPAYGYTF. For the CDR3, the DNA is TGTGCCAGCAGTATAAGCGGACAGCCAGCCTATGGCTACACCTTC.